This TCR beta chain was observed in a study of shared clonotypes between healthy human individuals. This clone was observed a few times. Its specificity is not known. This CDR3 is built from 12 residues. Per germline, CDR1 SQVTM and CDR2 ANQGSEA. V was trimmed by 6 bases and J by 0 bases, leaving 8 bases between them. Clones were sequenced by immunoSEQ multiplex PCR, and TCRdb holds only the in-frame ones, with some missing. The sample has 2.5 million or so clones, roughly nine tenths seen once. Overall study results and limits: Compared with clonotypes that all four donors shared, non-shared clonotypes had lower generation probabilities.

The TCR sequence derives from a man between 18 and 29 years old in good health. Input material: naive CD4+ T cells sorted from blood. Subset defined: CD45RA+ positively selected. The rearrangement joins TRBV29-1 to TRBJ1-1, with no clear D. Here the CDR3 DNA reads TGCAGCGTGAATGAAATGAACACTGAAGCTTTCTTT. This encodes CSVNEMNTEAFF.